Sequencing of this T cell receptor beta chain was carried out in a study of graft-versus-host responses after intestinal transplantation. Findings of the study overall: Individuals carrying graft-donor T cell macrochimerism showed high graft-versus-host to host-versus-graft clonal ratios in allografts. The study associated peak circulating GvH clone levels with early post-transplant HvG declines. GvH clones surfaced in recipient marrow, some emerging earlier in ileum or blood.

About this clone itself: Its antigen is still unknown.

Sequencing was performed with immunoSEQ multiplex PCR; in TCRdb, only in-frame clones are kept and a portion is missing. The sample has 80,000 to 100,000 clones, around 83% seen once. This CDR3 contains 18 residues. Source: unstimulated CD8+ T cells sorted from spleen or lymph node cells, taken before intestinal transplant. The J gene is TRBJ2-3, the V gene TRBV1; the D call in the table, TRBD2, was not verified against the DNA. TRBV1 is a pseudogene segment. The receptor's source is a human donor who received an intestinal transplant. CDR3 residues: CTSSQAATSAPRTDTQYF. CDR3 coding DNA: TGCACCAGCAGCCAAGCCGCTACTAGCGCGCCGCGCACAGATACGCAGTATTTT.